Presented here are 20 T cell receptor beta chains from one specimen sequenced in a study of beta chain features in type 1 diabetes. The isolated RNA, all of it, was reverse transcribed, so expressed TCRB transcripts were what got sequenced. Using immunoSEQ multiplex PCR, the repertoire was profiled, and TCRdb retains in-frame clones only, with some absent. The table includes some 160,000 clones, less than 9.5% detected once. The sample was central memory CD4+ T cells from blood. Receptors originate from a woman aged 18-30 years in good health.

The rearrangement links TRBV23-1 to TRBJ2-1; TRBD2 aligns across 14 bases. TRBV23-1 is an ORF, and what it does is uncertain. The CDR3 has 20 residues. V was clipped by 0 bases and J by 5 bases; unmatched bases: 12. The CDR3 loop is CASSQSPSLPTSGRDNEQFF. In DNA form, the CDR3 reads TGCGCCAGCAGTCAATCTCCTTCGCTTCCGACTAGCGGGAGGGACAATGAGCAGTTCTTC.

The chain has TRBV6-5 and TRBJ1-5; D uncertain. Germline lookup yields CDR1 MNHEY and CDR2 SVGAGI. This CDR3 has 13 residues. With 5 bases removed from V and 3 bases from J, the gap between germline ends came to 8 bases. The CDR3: CASSPSPNQPQHF. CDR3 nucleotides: TGTGCCAGCAGTCCCTCCCCCAATCAGCCCCAGCATTTT.

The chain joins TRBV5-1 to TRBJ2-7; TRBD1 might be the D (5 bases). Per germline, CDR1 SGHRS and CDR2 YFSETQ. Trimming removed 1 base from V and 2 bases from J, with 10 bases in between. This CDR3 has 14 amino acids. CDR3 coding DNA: TGCGCCAGCAGCTTGCAAGACAGCGCCTACGAGCAGTACTTC. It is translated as CASSLQDSAYEQYF.

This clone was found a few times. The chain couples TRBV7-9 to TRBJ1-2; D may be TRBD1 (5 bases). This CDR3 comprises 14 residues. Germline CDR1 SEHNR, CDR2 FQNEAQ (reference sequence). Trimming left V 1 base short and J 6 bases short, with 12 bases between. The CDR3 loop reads CASSLDRTGHGYTF. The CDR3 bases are TGTGCCAGCAGCTTAGATCGCACAGGACATGGCTACACCTTC. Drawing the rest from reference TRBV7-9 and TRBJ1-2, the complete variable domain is DTGVSQNPRHKITKRGQNVTFRCDPISEHNRLYWYRQTLGQGPEFLTYFQNEAQLEKSRLLSDRFSAERPKGSFSTLEIQRTEQGDSAMYLCASSLDRTGHGYTFGSGTRLTVV.

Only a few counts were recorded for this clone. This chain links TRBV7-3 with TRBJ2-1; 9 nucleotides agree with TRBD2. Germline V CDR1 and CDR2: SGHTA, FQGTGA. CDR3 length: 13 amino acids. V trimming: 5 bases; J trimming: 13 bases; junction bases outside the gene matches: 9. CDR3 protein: CASSKGLALPQFF. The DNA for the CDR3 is TGTGCCAGCAGCAAGGGACTAGCCCTTCCACAGTTCTTC.

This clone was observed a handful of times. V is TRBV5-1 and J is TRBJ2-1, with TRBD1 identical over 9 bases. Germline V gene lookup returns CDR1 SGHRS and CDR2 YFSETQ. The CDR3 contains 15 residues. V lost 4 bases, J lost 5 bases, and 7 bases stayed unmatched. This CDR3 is CASSDTGGLNNEQFF. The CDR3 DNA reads TGCGCCAGCAGCGATACAGGGGGCCTGAACAATGAGCAGTTCTTC.

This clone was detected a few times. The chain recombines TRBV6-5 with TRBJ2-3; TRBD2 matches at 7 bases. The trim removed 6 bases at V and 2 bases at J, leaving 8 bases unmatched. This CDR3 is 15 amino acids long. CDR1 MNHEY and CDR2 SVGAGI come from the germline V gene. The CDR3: CASRGEGANTDTQYF. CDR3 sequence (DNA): TGTGCCAGCAGGGGGGAGGGCGCTAACACAGATACGCAGTATTTT.

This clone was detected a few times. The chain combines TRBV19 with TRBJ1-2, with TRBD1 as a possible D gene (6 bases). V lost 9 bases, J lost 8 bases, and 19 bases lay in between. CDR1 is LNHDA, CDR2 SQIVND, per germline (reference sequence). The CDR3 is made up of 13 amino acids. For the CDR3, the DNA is TGTGCCAGCGACCAATCAGGGGAAGGAGGCTACACCTTC. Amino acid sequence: CASDQSGEGGYTF.

This CDR3 reads CASSFQGQETQYF. DNA of the CDR3: TGTGCCAGCAGCTTTCAGGGACAAGAGACCCAGTACTTC. The J gene is TRBJ2-5, the V gene TRBV7-8; tentatively, D is TRBD1 (5 bases). Trimming left V 3 bases short and J 2 bases short, with 7 bases between. The CDR3 totals 13 residues. Germline loops: CDR1 SGHVS, CDR2 FQNEAQ.

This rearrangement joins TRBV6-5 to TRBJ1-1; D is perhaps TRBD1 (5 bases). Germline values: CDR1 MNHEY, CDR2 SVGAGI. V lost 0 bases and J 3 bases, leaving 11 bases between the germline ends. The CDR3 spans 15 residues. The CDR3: CASSYSVTGDTEAFF. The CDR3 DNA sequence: TGTGCCAGCAGTTACTCGGTCACAGGCGACACTGAAGCTTTCTTT.

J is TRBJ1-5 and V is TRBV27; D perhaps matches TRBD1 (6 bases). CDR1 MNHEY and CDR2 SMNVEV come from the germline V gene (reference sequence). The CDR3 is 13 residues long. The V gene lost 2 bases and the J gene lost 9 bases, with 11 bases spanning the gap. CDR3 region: CASSLNRETPQHF. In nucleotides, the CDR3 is TGTGCCAGCAGTTTAAACAGGGAGACGCCCCAGCATTTT.

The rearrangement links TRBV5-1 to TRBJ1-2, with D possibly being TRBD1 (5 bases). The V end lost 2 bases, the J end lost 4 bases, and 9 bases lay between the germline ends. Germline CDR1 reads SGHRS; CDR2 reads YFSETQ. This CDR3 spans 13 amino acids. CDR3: CASSFGDFYGYTF. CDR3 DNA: TGCGCCAGCAGCTTTGGGGACTTCTATGGCTACACCTTC.

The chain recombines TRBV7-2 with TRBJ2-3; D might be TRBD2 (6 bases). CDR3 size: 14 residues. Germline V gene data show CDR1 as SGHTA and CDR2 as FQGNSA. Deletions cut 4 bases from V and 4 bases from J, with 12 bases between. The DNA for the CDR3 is TGTGCCAGCAGCTCTCAACTAGCCTCAGATACGCAGTATTTT. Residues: CASSSQLASDTQYF.

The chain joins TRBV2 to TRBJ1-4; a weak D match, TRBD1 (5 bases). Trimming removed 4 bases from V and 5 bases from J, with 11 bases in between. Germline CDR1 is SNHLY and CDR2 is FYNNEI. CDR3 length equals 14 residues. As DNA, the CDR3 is TGTGCCAGCAGTGTACGGGACTCGAATGAAAAACTGTTTTTT. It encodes CASSVRDSNEKLFF.

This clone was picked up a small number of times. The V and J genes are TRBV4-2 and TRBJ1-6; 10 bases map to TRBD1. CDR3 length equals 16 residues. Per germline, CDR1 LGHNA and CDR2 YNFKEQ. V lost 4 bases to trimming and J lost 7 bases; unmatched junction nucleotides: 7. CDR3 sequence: CASSLGTGEQNSPLHF. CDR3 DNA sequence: TGTGCCAGCAGCCTTGGGACAGGGGAGCAGAATTCACCCCTCCACTTT.

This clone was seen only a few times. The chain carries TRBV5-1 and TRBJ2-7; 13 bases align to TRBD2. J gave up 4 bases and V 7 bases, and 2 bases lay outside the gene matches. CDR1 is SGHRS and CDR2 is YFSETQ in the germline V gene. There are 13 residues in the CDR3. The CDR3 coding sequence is TGCGCCAGCCGGACTAGCGGGAGATACGAGCAGTACTTC. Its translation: CASRTSGRYEQYF. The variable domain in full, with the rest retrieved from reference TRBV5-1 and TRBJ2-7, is KAGVTQTPRYLIKTRGQQVTLSCSPISGHRSVSWYQQTPGQGLQFLFEYFSETQRNKGNFPGRFSGRQFSNSRSEMNVSTLELGDSALYLCASRTSGRYEQYFGPGTRLTVT.

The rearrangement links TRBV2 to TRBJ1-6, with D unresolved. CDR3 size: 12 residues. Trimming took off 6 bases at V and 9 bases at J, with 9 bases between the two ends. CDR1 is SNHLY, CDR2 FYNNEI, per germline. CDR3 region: CASRDRGSPLHF. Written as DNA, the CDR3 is TGTGCCAGCAGGGACCGGGGTTCACCCCTCCACTTT.

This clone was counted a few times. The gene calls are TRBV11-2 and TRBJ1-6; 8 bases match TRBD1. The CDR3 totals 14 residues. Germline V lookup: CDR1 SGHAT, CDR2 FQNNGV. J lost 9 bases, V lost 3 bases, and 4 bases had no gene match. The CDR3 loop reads CASSFWTGFSPLHF. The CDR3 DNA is TGTGCCAGCAGCTTTTGGACAGGGTTTTCACCCCTCCACTTT.

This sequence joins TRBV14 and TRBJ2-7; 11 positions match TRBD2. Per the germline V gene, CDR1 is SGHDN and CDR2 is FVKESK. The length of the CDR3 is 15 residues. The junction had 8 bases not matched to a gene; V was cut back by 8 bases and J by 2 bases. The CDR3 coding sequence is TGTGCCAGCTTCCCTTCGACTAGCGGGACCTACGAGCAGTACTTC. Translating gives CASFPSTSGTYEQYF.

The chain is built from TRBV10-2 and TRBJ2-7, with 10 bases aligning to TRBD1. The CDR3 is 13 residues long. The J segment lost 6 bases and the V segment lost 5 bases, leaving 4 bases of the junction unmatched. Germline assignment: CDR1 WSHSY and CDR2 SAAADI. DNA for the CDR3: TGCGCCAGCAGTCCGAGGACAGGGGGCGAGCAGTACTTC. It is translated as CASSPRTGGEQYF.